This TCR beta chain derives from a study of blood T cells in healthy people across ages. Study information: The capture of about one barcoded beta molecule per two T cells was achieved by template switching.

The second PCR ran roughly 7 to 12 cycles with a sample-barcoded 5' primer and J-beta primers. TCRdb re-analysed the 5' RACE reads in MiXCR, keeping a single row per CDR3 protein. The table records almost 1 million distinct CDR3 sequences, 51% of them present only once. Per the germline V gene, CDR1 is MGHDK and CDR2 is SYGVNS. The CDR3 consists of 13 residues. Trimming stripped 8 bases from V and 9 bases from J, with 16 bases between. Study results and limitations: Across the age range, TCR beta diversity per million T cells fell in a roughly linear way. It was held that diversity estimates obtained from one million T cells represented underestimates. There was a strong correlation between TCR beta diversity and naive T cell percentage.

As regards this clonotype: Its matching antigen is unknown.

Sequencing was done on a sample of blood. This clonotype originated in a woman aged 55-75 years in good health. This chain uses TRBV25-1 with TRBJ1-4; TRBD1 might be the D (5 bases). The CDR3 DNA follows: TGTGCCAGCGTCCAGACCGGGACCCAAAAACTGTTTTTT. Protein product: CASVQTGTQKLFF. Using reference TRBV25-1 and TRBJ1-4 for the parts outside the CDR3, the full variable domain is EADIYQTPRYLVIGTGKKITLECSQTMGHDKMYWYQQDPGMELHLIHYSYGVNSTEKGDLSSESTVSRIRTEHFPLTLESARPSHTSQYLCASVQTGTQKLFFGSGTQLSVL.